These 28 T cell receptor beta chains share one sample of origin, sequenced in a study of radiotherapy plus CTLA-4 blockade in lung cancer. Sequencing used immunoSEQ multiplex PCR; TCRdb keeps in-frame clones, though not all of them. The sample has 89,000 or so clones, about 81% seen once. Sequencing used peripheral blood, obtained from a patient treated with radiotherapy plus ipilimumab. These receptors all come from a human donor with non-small cell lung cancer who had a partial response to radiotherapy plus ipilimumab.

CDR3 sequence: CASSPFGGADTGELFF. Written as DNA, the CDR3 is TGCGCCAGCAGCCCTTTTGGCGGGGCCGACACCGGGGAGCTGTTTTTT. The chain links TRBV5-1 to TRBJ2-2; D might be TRBD2 (6 bases). Looked up from germline, CDR1 is SGHRS and CDR2 is YFSETQ. CDR3 length: 16 residues. The V end was cut by 4 bases, the J end by 3 bases, with 16 bases between.

V and J are TRBV2 and TRBJ2-2; 7 bases agree with TRBD1. Germline trimming cut 7 bases from V and 4 bases from J; bases unmatched to any gene: 15. This CDR3 comprises 17 residues. Per the germline V gene, CDR1 is SNHLY and CDR2 is FYNNEI. The CDR3 region is CASTQDRLGVGTGELFF. In DNA, the CDR3 is TGTGCCAGCACTCAGGACAGGTTGGGAGTTGGCACCGGGGAGCTGTTTTTT. The full variable domain, its missing parts supplied by reference TRBV2 and TRBJ2-2, is EPEVTQTPSHQVTQMGQEVILRCVPISNHLYFYWYRQILGQKVEFLVSFYNNEISEKSEIFDDQFSVERPDGSNFTLKIRSTKLEDSAMYFCASTQDRLGVGTGELFFGEGSRLTVL.

This clone was detected once. The J gene is TRBJ2-3, the V gene TRBV4-1; 7 bases agree with TRBD2. CDR1 is MGHRA, CDR2 YSYEKL, per germline. Unmatched junction bases numbered 5, after V lost 1 base and J lost 4 bases. This CDR3 contains 15 residues. The CDR3 sequence: CASSQAGGSPDTQYF. The CDR3 nucleotides read TGCGCCAGCAGCCAAGCGGGAGGTAGCCCAGATACGCAGTATTTT.

The chain combines TRBV7-3 with TRBJ2-1, with 9 positions matching TRBD1. V shed 5 bases and J 8 bases; nucleotides not matched to a gene: 16. CDR1 is SGHTA and CDR2 is FQGTGA in the germline V gene. This CDR3 is 17 amino acids long. The CDR3 DNA is TGTGCCAGCAGCCCGCGACCCCGGGACAGGGTGGTCGATGAGCAGTTCTTC. It is translated as CASSPRPRDRVVDEQFF.

This clone was detected only once. The J gene is TRBJ1-4, the V gene TRBV11-2, with 9 bases aligning to TRBD1. The CDR3 sequence is 13 residues long. The germline V gene has CDR1 SGHAT and CDR2 FQNNGV. V was clipped by 4 bases and J by 8 bases; unmatched bases: 2. The CDR3 DNA reads as TGTGCCAGCAGCTCGGACAGGGGCGAAAAACTGTTTTTT. Its protein product is CASSSDRGEKLFF.

This clone was seen only a few times. V is TRBV7-8 and J is TRBJ2-2; 8 bases map to TRBD1. Per germline, CDR1 SGHVS and CDR2 FQNEAQ. The V gene end was trimmed by 4 bases and the J gene end by 0 bases; junction bases not matched to a gene: 4. The CDR3 contains 16 residues. CDR3 DNA sequence: TGTGCCAGCAGCTCGACGGGACAGGCGAACACCGGGGAGCTGTTTTTT. Its translation: CASSSTGQANTGELFF.

The chain recombines TRBV28 with TRBJ2-5, with 9 bases that match TRBD2. With V trimmed by 2 bases and J by 5 bases, 6 bases remained unmatched. Germline loops: CDR1 MDHEN, CDR2 SYDVKM. The CDR3 is 15 residues long. The CDR3 region is CASSLPSGAGETQYF. The CDR3 DNA follows: TGTGCCAGCAGTTTACCTAGCGGGGCTGGGGAGACCCAGTACTTC.

This chain joins TRBV30 and TRBJ1-3; D remains ambiguous. Germline V gene data show CDR1 as GTSNPN and CDR2 as SVGIG (reference sequence). Trimming shortened V by 0 bases and J by 1 base, and 13 bases separated the two germline ends. The CDR3 runs 16 residues. CDR3 protein: CAWSVLDGASGNTIYF. The DNA for the CDR3 is TGTGCCTGGAGTGTACTTGACGGAGCATCTGGAAACACCATATATTTT.

This rearrangement joins TRBV19 to TRBJ1-1; 7 bases are shared with TRBD1. The CDR3 runs 15 residues. CDR1 and CDR2 from the germline V gene are LNHDA and SQIVND (reference sequence). J was trimmed by 2 bases and V by 4 bases; bases with no gene match: 7. The CDR3 loop reads CASSTPQGGNTEAFF. In nucleotides, the CDR3 is TGTGCCAGTAGTACCCCCCAGGGGGGCAACACTGAAGCTTTCTTT.

The rearrangement joins TRBV9 to TRBJ2-7; the match to TRBD2 covers 13 bases. CDR1 SGDLS and CDR2 YYNGEE come from the germline V gene. V trimming: 4 bases; J trimming: 2 bases; junction bases outside the gene matches: 9. There are 17 residues in the CDR3. The CDR3 is CASSIRTSGSQPYEQYF. The CDR3, as DNA: TGTGCCAGCAGCATCAGGACTAGCGGGAGCCAACCCTACGAGCAGTACTTC.

V and J are TRBV5-4 and TRBJ2-5, with 10 bases that match TRBD1. The CDR3 is 16 residues long. The junction had 10 bases not matched to a gene; V was cut back by 4 bases and J by 4 bases. CDR1 is SGHNT and CDR2 is YYREEE in the germline V gene (reference sequence). The CDR3 spells CASSRGTGARGETQYF. The CDR3 coding sequence is TGTGCCAGCAGCCGAGGGACAGGGGCGCGAGGAGAGACCCAGTACTTC.

The chain employs TRBV27 and TRBJ2-4, with D possibly matching TRBD2 (6 bases). Trimming cost V 5 bases and J 0 bases, with 17 bases left between them. The germline CDR1 and CDR2 sequences are MNHEY and SMNVEV (reference sequence). This CDR3 comprises 17 residues. The CDR3 loop is CASSKDWAGLAKNIQYF. The CDR3 DNA reads as TGTGCCAGCAGTAAGGATTGGGCGGGACTAGCCAAAAACATTCAGTACTTC.

The chain carries TRBV9 and TRBJ2-6, with TRBD2 as a possible D gene (5 bases). The CDR3 is made up of 15 amino acids. CDR1 is SGDLS, CDR2 YYNGEE, per germline. Trimming stripped 7 bases from V and 3 bases from J, with 14 bases between. CDR3 region: CASASTAGGANVLTF. The CDR3 nucleotides read TGTGCCAGCGCTTCAACGGCGGGTGGGGCCAACGTCCTGACTTTC.

This clone was found once. The chain recombines TRBV4-1 with TRBJ1-2; D unresolved. Trimming removed 0 bases at V and 5 bases at J, with 7 bases between. Germline CDR1 is MGHRA and CDR2 is YSYEKL. This CDR3 comprises 13 residues. The CDR3 region is CASSQEGVYGYTF. The DNA of the CDR3 is TGCGCCAGCAGCCAAGAGGGCGTTTATGGCTACACCTTC.

This sequence joins TRBV5-1 and TRBJ1-5, with D possibly TRBD1 on 5 matching bases. The CDR3 covers 17 residues. From germline, CDR1 is SGHRS and CDR2 YFSETQ. Trimming shortened V by 2 bases and J by 0 bases, and 15 bases separated the two germline ends. The CDR3: CASSLGQGGSSNQPQHF. In nucleotides, the CDR3 is TGCGCCAGCAGCTTAGGGCAGGGAGGCAGTAGCAATCAGCCCCAGCATTTT.

This clone was detected only once. The J gene is TRBJ1-2, the V gene TRBV19; TRBD1 is a possible D gene (5 bases). This CDR3 is built from 15 residues. The germline gives CDR1 LNHDA, CDR2 SQIVND (reference sequence). Trimming pared 6 bases from V and 1 base from J, leaving 15 bases between. The CDR3 loop reads CASSLGQGFNYGYTF. The DNA for the CDR3 is TGTGCCAGTAGCCTGGGGCAGGGCTTTAACTATGGCTACACCTTC.

The chain carries TRBV6-1 and TRBJ2-1, with 8 bases fitting TRBD2. V lost 5 bases and J lost 7; bases outside the gene matches: 10. This CDR3 region has 15 residues. The germline V gene encodes CDR1 MNHNS and CDR2 SASEGT. Here the CDR3 DNA reads TGTGCCAGCAGTCCTCTAGCGGGTCAAACGAATGAGCAGTTCTTC. It yields the protein CASSPLAGQTNEQFF.

The chain employs TRBV12-5 and TRBJ2-1; 9 positions match TRBD2. V lost 6 bases to trimming and J lost 6 bases; unmatched junction nucleotides: 3. In germline, CDR1 is LGHNT, CDR2 FRNRAP. The CDR3 loop spans 13 amino acids. This CDR3 reads CASGLAGINEQFF. For the CDR3, the DNA is TGTGCTAGTGGGCTAGCGGGGATCAATGAGCAGTTCTTC.

The chain combines TRBV1 with TRBJ1-2; the table's D call, TRBD1, was not checked against the DNA. TRBV1 is tagged as a pseudogene. The CDR3 extends over 16 amino acids. The CDR3 sequence is CTSSPGQGDRYYGYTF. The CDR3 nucleotides are TGCACCAGCAGCCCCGGACAGGGGGATCGGTACTATGGCTACACCTTC.

The genes are TRBV5-5 and TRBJ2-1, with TRBD2 matching over 13 bases. The germline V gene encodes CDR1 SGHKS and CDR2 YYEKEE (reference sequence). The CDR3 extends over 15 amino acids. V gave up 0 bases and J gave up 9 bases; unmatched junction bases: 3. The CDR3 sequence is CASSLETSGRTEQFF. In nucleotides, the CDR3 is TGTGCCAGCAGCTTGGAGACTAGCGGGAGGACTGAGCAGTTCTTC.

V gene TRBV7-3 combines with J gene TRBJ2-2; a possible D gene is TRBD2 (5 bases). V was cut by 1 base and J by 6 bases, with 18 bases left in between. The CDR3 totals 17 residues. CDR1 is SGHTA and CDR2 is FQGTGA in the germline V gene. This CDR3 is CASSLSPGRGGSGELFF. The CDR3 DNA reads TGTGCCAGCAGCTTAAGTCCAGGACGCGGAGGCTCCGGGGAGCTGTTTTTT.

The DNA for the CDR3 is TGTGCCAGCAGCTCGCCGGGAGCCGTGTCCACCGGGGAGCTGTTTTTT. It codes for CASSSPGAVSTGELFF. The chain joins TRBV5-4 to TRBJ2-2; perhaps TRBD2 as D (6 bases). CDR1 SGHNT and CDR2 YYREEE come from the germline V gene (reference sequence). Trimming stripped 3 bases from V and 4 bases from J, with 16 bases between. The CDR3 totals 16 residues.

CDR3 residues: CASVTGQGAYNEQFF. CDR3 nucleotides: TGTGCCAGCGTTACAGGACAGGGGGCATACAATGAGCAGTTCTTC. J is TRBJ2-1 and V is TRBV28, with 11 bases lining up with TRBD1. CDR3 length: 15 amino acids. Trimming cost V 8 bases and J 4 bases; bases outside gene matches: 7. Germline V gene sequence: CDR1 MDHEN, CDR2 SYDVKM.

V and J are TRBV7-2 and TRBJ2-3, with 7 bases matching TRBD2. V lost 8 bases and J lost 11; bases outside the gene matches: 19. Germline V gene lookup returns CDR1 SGHTA and CDR2 FQGNSA. This CDR3 contains 15 residues. The CDR3 sequence: CASQGRFASGPQQYF. As DNA, the CDR3 is TGTGCCAGCCAGGGTCGGTTCGCTAGCGGCCCGCAGCAGTATTTT. The entire variable domain, with the rest obtained from reference TRBV7-2 and TRBJ2-3, is as follows: GAGVSQSPSNKVTEKGKDVELRCDPISGHTALYWYRQSLGQGLEFLIYFQGNSAPDKSGLPSDRFSAERTGGSVSTLTIQRTQQEDSAVYLCASQGRFASGPQQYFGPGTRLTVL.

This clone is a singleton in its sample. CDR3 DNA sequence: TGTGCCGGGGCCACAGGGCCTGGAAACACCATATATTTT. Residues: CAGATGPGNTIYF. The rearrangement joins TRBV6-5 to TRBJ1-3; D might be TRBD1 (6 bases). With 11 bases removed from V and 2 bases from J, the gap between germline ends came to 13 bases. Looked up from germline, CDR1 is MNHEY and CDR2 is SVGAGI. The CDR3 totals 13 residues.

As concerns this clone: This specimen includes other DNA sequences encoding the same CDR3. This chain links TRBV11-1 with TRBJ1-5, with TRBD1 matching over 8 bases. J gave up 4 bases and V 3 bases, and 5 bases lay outside the gene matches. The CDR3 contains 15 residues. CDR1 and CDR2 from the germline V gene are SGHAT and FQDESV (reference sequence). The CDR3 bases are TGTGCCAGCAGCTTGGGGACAGGCCCTAATCAGCCCCAGCATTTT. As protein: CASSLGTGPNQPQHF.

The V call is TRBV28, the J call TRBJ1-4; 11 bases line up with TRBD1. Trimming removed 3 bases from V and 5 bases from J; junction bases left unmatched: 2. The CDR3 runs to 15 residues. Looked up from germline, CDR1 is MDHEN and CDR2 is SYDVKM. The CDR3 coding sequence is TGTGCCAGCAGTTTCGGACAGGGGGCAAATGAAAAACTGTTTTTT. This sequence encodes CASSFGQGANEKLFF.

The chain employs TRBV12-5 and TRBJ2-1, with D perhaps matching TRBD1 (6 bases). CDR3 length: 13 amino acids. Trimming left V 4 bases short and J 8 bases short, with 12 bases between. CDR1 is LGHNT and CDR2 is FRNRAP in the germline V gene. The CDR3 DNA follows: TGTGCTAGTGGTTCCTCTCCAGGGGATGAGCAGTTCTTC. It is translated as CASGSSPGDEQFF. Drawing the rest from reference TRBV12-5 and TRBJ2-1, the complete variable domain is DARVTQTPRHKVTEMGQEVTMRCQPILGHNTVFWYRQTMMQGLELLAYFRNRAPLDDSGMPKDRFSAEMPDATLATLKIQPSEPRDSAVYFCASGSSPGDEQFFGPGTRLTVL.